The clone carrying this T cell receptor beta chain was seen repeatedly, ten times or more. The sample belongs to a study of early T cells in non-severe SARS-CoV-2 infection. Germline CDR1 is SEHNR and CDR2 is FQNEAQ (reference sequence). The CDR3 runs to 14 residues. J gave up 5 bases and V 6 bases, and 9 bases lay outside the gene matches. Attachment of unique molecular identifiers was made to individual cDNA molecules. TCRdb used MiXCR to reprocess the 5' RACE reads, holding one entry per CDR3 protein. The profile shows about 63,000 distinct CDR3 sequences, approximately 13% of them singletons. The sample was whole blood. This rearrangement joins TRBV7-9 to TRBJ1-1, with TRBD1 matching 7 bases. The clonotype originates from an adult who was a healthcare worker with PCR-confirmed SARS-CoV-2 infection or an uninfected control (not recorded which). CDR3 residues: CASSSTGDGTEAFF. The CDR3 nucleotides read TGTGCCAGCAGTTCTACAGGGGATGGGACTGAAGCTTTCTTT.